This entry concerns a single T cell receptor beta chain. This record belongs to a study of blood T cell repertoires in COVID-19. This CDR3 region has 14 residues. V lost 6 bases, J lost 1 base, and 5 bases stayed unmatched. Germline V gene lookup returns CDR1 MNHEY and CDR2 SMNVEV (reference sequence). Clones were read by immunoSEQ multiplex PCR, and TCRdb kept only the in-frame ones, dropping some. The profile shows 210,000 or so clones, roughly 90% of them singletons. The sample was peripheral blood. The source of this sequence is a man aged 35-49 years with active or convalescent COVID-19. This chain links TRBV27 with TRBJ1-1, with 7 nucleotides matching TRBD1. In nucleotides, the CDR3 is TGTGCCAGCAGCCTTAGACAGGGGAACACTGAAGCTTTCTTT. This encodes CASSLRQGNTEAFF.